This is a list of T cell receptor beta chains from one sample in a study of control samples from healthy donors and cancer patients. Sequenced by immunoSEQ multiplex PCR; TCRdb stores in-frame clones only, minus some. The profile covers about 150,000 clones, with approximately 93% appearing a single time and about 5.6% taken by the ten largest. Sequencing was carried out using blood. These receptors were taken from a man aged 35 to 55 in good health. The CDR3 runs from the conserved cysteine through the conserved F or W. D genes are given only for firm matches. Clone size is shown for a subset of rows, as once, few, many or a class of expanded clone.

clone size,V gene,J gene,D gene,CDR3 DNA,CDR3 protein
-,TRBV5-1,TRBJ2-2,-,TGCGCCAGCAGCCTGAGTGGGAACACCGGGGAGCTGTTTTTT,CASSLSGNTGELFF
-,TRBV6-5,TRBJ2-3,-,TGTGCCAGCAGTCCCGGGTGGAGTACGCAGTATTTT,CASSPGWSTQYF
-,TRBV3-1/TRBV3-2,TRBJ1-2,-,TGTGCCAGCAGCCAGGGGTTCAACTATGGCTACACCTTC,CASSQGFNYGYTF
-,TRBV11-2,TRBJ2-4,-,TGTGCCAGCAGCTTAAACTATAGGGGAAACATTCAGTACTTC,CASSLNYRGNIQYF
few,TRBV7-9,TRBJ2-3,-,TGTGCCAGCAGCTCCTGGATGGGGGGCGATCCGCAGTATTTT,CASSSWMGGDPQYF
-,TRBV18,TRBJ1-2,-,TGTGCCAGCTCACTCGGGACCGCTAACTATGGCTACACCTTC,CASSLGTANYGYTF
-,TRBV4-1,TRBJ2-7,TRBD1,TGCGCCAGCAGCCAACTGGAGACAGGGGCGTACGAGCAGTACTTC,CASSQLETGAYEQYF
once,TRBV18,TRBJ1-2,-,TGTGCCAGCTCACCGGGGGGGGAGAGAGGCTACACCTTC,CASSPGGERGYTF
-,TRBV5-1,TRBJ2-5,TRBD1,TGCGCCAGTAGACAGGGTCCTAGTACGGAGACCCAGTACTTC,CASRQGPSTETQYF
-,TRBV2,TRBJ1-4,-,TGTGCCAGCATCGACGAGGGGATTAATGAAAAACTGTTTTTT,CASIDEGINEKLFF
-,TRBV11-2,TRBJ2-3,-,TGTGCCAGCAGCTTAGAAGTGGGGTTTGGCACAGATACGCAGTATTTT,CASSLEVGFGTDTQYF
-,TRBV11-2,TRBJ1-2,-,TGTGCCAGCAGTTTCGCCCAAGGAGATGGCTACACCTTC,CASSFAQGDGYTF
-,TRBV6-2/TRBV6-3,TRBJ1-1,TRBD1,TGTGCCAGCAGTTCGCCGGACAGGGGGCTGAGAACTGAAGCTTTCTTT,CASSSPDRGLRTEAFF
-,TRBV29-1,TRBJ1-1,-,TGCAGCGTTTATTCACAGGCTATGAACACTGAAGCTTTCTTT,CSVYSQAMNTEAFF
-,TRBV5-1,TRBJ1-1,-,TGCGCCAGCAGCCCCGTTGGGAGGGACACTGAAGCTTTCTTT,CASSPVGRDTEAFF
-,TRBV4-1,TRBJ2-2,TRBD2,TGCGCCAGCAGCCAAGATAGGGGCGGGGGGACCGGGGAGCTGTTTTTT,CASSQDRGGGTGELFF
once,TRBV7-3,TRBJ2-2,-,TGTGCCAGCAGCCTCACTAACACCGGGGAGCTGTTTTTT,CASSLTNTGELFF
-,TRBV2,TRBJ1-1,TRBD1,TGTGCCAGCAGGTTTGGACAGGGGAACACTGAAGCTTTCTTT,CASRFGQGNTEAFF
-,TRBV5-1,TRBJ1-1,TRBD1,TGCGCCAGTGGGGACAGGGTTGACACTGAAGCTTTCTTT,CASGDRVDTEAFF
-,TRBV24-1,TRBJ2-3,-,TGTGCCACCAGTGATTTGGGAACGGACAAGGGGTCCTGGGATACGCAGTATTTT,CATSDLGTDKGSWDTQYF
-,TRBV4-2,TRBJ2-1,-,TGTGCCAGCAGCCAAGATTACGATGGGTCCTACAATGAGCAGTTCTTC,CASSQDYDGSYNEQFF
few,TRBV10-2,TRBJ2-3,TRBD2,TGCGCCAGCAGTGAGTCGGTGGGAGTAGCGGGGCCCACAGATACGCAGTATTTT,CASSESVGVAGPTDTQYF
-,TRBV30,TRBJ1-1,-,TGTGCCTGGAGTAGTGGAGGAGGGGTTGAAGCTTTCTTT,CAWSSGGGVEAFF
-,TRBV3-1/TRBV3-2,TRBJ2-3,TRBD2,TGTGCCAGCCTGACTAGCGGGGGGGCCCCAGATACGCAGTATTTT,CASLTSGGAPDTQYF
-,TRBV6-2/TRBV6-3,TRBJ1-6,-,TGTGCCAGCAGTTACTCGTCGACGGGGAGCTCCTATAATTCACCCCTCCACTTT,CASSYSSTGSSYNSPLHF
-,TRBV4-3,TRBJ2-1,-,TGCGCCAGCAGCCAAGGCCTAGCCTATGAGCAGTTCTTC,CASSQGLAYEQFF